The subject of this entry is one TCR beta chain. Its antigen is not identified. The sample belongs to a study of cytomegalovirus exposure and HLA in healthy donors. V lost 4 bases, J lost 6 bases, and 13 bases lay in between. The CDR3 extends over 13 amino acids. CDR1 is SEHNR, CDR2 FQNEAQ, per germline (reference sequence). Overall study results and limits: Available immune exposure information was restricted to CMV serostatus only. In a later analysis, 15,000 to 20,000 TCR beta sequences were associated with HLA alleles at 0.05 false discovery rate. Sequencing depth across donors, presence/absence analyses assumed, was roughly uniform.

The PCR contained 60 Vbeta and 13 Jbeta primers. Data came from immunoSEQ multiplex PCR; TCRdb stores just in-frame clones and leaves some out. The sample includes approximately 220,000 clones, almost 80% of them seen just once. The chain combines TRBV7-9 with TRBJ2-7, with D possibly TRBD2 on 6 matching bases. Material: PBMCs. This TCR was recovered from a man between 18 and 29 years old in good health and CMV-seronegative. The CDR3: CASSSPRDCEQYF. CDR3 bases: TGTGCCAGCAGCTCCCCCAGGGACTGCGAGCAGTACTTC.